The clone carrying this T cell receptor beta chain was counted many times. Its target is unknown. The record originates from a study of read filtering for tumor transcriptome and immune sequencing. Whole-study context: R-ISS stage counts were about eight for I, around 17 for II, 7 for III.

Molecular barcoded adaptors covering alpha/delta and beta/gamma chains were used on around 400 ng RNA. TCRdb re-analysed the reads in MiXCR, keeping a single row per CDR3 protein. The sample yields around 26,000 distinct CDR3 sequences, around 15% seen once. Findings of the study overall: Single-read clonotypes: 80% to 90% of IR-seq clonotypes (about 3.5% of reads), 60% to 75% of RNA-seq clonotypes (approximately 49% of reads).

Germline V lookup: CDR1 KGHSH, CDR2 LQKENI. The CDR3 runs 16 residues. The ends were cut back, 8 bases at V and 0 bases at J, with 16 bases in the middle. Sampling of bone marrow took place during active disease in every patient. The receptor comes from a donor at least 40 years old with multiple myeloma. The chain is built from TRBV18 and TRBJ2-2; D tentatively fits TRBD1 or TRBD2 (5 bases each). Sequenced: a population of CD138-negative cells sorted from bone marrow. CDR3 in DNA: TGTGCCAGCCCGCCTCCCGGGGCTACGAACACCGGGGAGCTGTTTTTT. Amino acid sequence: CASPPPGATNTGELFF.